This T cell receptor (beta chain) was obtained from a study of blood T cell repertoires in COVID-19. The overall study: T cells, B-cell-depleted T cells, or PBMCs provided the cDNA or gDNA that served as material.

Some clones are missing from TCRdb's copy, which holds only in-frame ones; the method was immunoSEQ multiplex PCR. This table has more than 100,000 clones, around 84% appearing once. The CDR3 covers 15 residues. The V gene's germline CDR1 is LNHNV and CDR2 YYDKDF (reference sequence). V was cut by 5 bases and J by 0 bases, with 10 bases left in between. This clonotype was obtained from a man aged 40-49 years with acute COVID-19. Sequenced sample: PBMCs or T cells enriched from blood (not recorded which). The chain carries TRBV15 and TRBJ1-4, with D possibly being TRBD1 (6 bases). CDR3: CATSRDTATNEKLFF. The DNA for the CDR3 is TGTGCCACCAGCCGGGACACCGCAACTAATGAAAAACTGTTTTTT.